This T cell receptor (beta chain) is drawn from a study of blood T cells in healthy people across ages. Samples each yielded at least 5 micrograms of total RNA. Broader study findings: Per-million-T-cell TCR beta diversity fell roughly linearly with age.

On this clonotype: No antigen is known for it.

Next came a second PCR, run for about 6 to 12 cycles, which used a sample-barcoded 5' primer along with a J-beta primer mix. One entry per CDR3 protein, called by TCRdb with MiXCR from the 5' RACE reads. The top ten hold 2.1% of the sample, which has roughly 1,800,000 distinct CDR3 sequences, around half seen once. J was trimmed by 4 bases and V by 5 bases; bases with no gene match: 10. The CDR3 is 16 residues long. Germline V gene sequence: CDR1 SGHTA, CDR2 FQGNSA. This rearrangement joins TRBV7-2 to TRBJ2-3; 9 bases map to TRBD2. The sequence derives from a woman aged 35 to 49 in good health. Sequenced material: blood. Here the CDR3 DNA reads TGTGCCAGCAGCAGCAACAGAGCGGGGGGACCAGATACGCAGTATTTT. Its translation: CASSSNRAGGPDTQYF.